This TCR beta chain was captured by sequencing in a study of cytomegalovirus exposure and HLA in healthy donors. This PCR relied on a set of 60 Vbeta primers and 13 Jbeta primers. The repertoire was sequenced with immunoSEQ multiplex PCR; TCRdb's copy has only in-frame clones and lacks some. This table has some 140,000 clones, roughly 85% appearing once. Deletions cut 5 bases from V and 8 bases from J, with 10 bases between. CDR3 length: 11 residues. Germline CDR1 is GTSNPN and CDR2 is SVGIG (reference sequence). This TCR derives from a man aged 35-49 years in good health and CMV-seropositive. The source material was PBMCs. The gene calls are TRBV30 and TRBJ1-3; no clear D gene. The CDR3 DNA reads as TGTGCCTGGGGAGCGTTAGACACCATATATTTT. This sequence encodes CAWGALDTIYF. The full variable domain, rest sourced from reference TRBV30 and TRBJ1-3, is SQTIHQWPATLVQPVGSPLSLECTVEGTSNPNLYWYRQAAGRGLQLLFYSVGIGQISSEVPQNLSASRPQDRQFILSSKKLLLSDSGFYLCAWGALDTIYFGEGSWLTVV.